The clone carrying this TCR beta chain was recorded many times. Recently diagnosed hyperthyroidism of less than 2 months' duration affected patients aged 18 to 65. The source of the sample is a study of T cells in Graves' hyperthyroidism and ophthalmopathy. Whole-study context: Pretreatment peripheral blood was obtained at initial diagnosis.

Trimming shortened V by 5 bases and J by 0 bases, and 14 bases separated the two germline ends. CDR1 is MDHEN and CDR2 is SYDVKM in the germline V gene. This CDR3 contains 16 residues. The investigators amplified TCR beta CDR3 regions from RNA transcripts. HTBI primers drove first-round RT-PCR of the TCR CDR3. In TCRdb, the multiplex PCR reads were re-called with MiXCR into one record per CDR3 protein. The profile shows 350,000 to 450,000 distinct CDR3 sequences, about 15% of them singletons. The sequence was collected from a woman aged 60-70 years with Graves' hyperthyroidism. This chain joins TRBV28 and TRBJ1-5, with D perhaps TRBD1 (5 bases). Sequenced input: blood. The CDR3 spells CASSPPQGYSNQPQHF. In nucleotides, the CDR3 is TGTGCCAGCAGTCCCCCGCAGGGATATAGCAATCAGCCCCAGCATTTT.